This entry concerns a single TCR beta chain. Its antigen is as yet unknown. The data originate from a study of cytomegalovirus exposure and HLA in healthy donors. Study-level background: The approximately 120 validation repertoires used the same platform as the 666 first-cohort repertoires, a later analysis reported. Study-wide results and limits: The classifier, whose performance was assessed in both the original and validation cohorts, reportedly diagnosed cytomegalovirus status with high specificity and sensitivity. Cytomegalovirus-associated TCR beta chains were listed, numbering roughly 150.

The donors formed part of the approximately 110-subject validation cohort, distinct from the approximately 670-subject first cohort. Profiled with immunoSEQ multiplex PCR; TCRdb holds only in-frame clones, not every one. The sample records over 150,000 clones, 70% to 90% being singletons. The sample was PBMCs. This receptor was taken from a woman younger than 45 in good health and CMV-seronegative.

The chain's CDR3 is CASSNDRGTYNEQFF. In nucleotides, the CDR3 is TGTGCCAGCAGTAATGACAGGGGAACCTACAATGAGCAGTTCTTC. This rearrangement joins TRBV6-1 to TRBJ2-1, with 8 bases that match TRBD1. Germline CDR1 MNHNS, CDR2 SASEGT. This CDR3 has 15 amino acids. Unmatched junction bases numbered 5, after V lost 5 bases and J lost 2 bases.